Detailed here is one T cell receptor beta chain. V was trimmed by 1 base and J by 5 bases, leaving 5 bases between them. This CDR3 is 12 amino acids long. In the authors' workflow: Researchers report that nucleated cell counts were estimated from reference gene primer amplification. Sequenced by immunoSEQ multiplex PCR; TCRdb stores in-frame clones only, minus some. The V and J calls and the clone size are those of that table, but D and trimming were determined from the DNA. This sample carries around 70,000 clones, 80% to 90% of them seen once, and the ten largest clones take 8.9%. The sample belongs to a study of blood T cell repertoires in COVID-19. Study in general: Spain, Italy and the United States supplied samples that represented acute and convalescent COVID-19. T cells, B-cell-depleted T cells, or PBMCs provided the cDNA or gDNA that served as material.

The chain couples TRBV12-3 or TRBV12-4 to TRBJ1-2; D uncertain. The sequenced sample was peripheral blood. The sequence derives from a man older than 75 with acute or convalescent COVID-19. The CDR3: CASSLGTYGYTF. The CDR3 DNA reads TGTGCCAGCAGTTTAGGTACTTATGGCTACACCTTC.